This is a list of T cell receptor beta chains from one sample in a study of post-analysis software for immune sequencing data. A single record per CDR3 protein comes from TCRdb applying MiXCR to the PCR reads. The sample shows roughly 650,000 distinct CDR3 sequences, 59% of them seen only once. Sequencing was carried out using blood. All receptors come from a girl aged 2 to 10 with multiple sclerosis. Both conserved end residues are part of each CDR3. A D gene is named only where the DNA matches it firmly. For some rows the clone size is stated as once, few or many, or as a class when expanded; others skip it.

cdr3_aa cdr3_nt j_call clone_size d_call v_call
CASSTTQALETQYF TGTGCCAGTAGTACCACCCAGGCGTTGGAGACCCAGTACTTC TRBJ2-5 few . TRBV19
CASRRTSGSLTQYF TGTGCCAGCAGGAGGACTAGCGGCTCGCTGACGCAGTATTTT TRBJ2-3 . TRBD2 TRBV12-3/TRBV12-4
CAISSGGMYEQYF TGTGCCATCAGTTCTGGCGGGATGTACGAGCAGTACTTC TRBJ2-7 . . TRBV10-3
CASSQDTDSSYEQYF TGCGCCAGCAGCCAAGATACGGACAGCTCCTACGAGCAGTACTTC TRBJ2-7 . . TRBV4-1
CSVARGGSSYEQYF TGCAGCGTTGCCCGGGGCGGGAGCTCCTACGAGCAGTACTTC TRBJ2-7 . TRBD2 TRBV29-1
CASSLEGGNGYEQYF TGTGCCAGCAGCTTAGAAGGGGGAAATGGGTACGAGCAGTACTTC TRBJ2-7 . . TRBV13
CASSFSRQPQHF TGTGCCAGCAGCTTCAGTCGTCAGCCCCAGCATTTT TRBJ1-5 . . TRBV7-9
CAISDPSGRTDTQYF TGTGCCATCAGTGACCCTAGCGGGAGAACAGATACGCAGTATTTT TRBJ2-3 once TRBD2 TRBV10-3
CAIREDRANYGYTF TGTGCCATCAGGGAGGACAGGGCGAACTATGGCTACACCTTC TRBJ1-2 few TRBD1 TRBV10-3
CSVEDRGTGGETQYF TGCAGCGTTGAAGATAGGGGGACAGGAGGGGAGACCCAGTACTTC TRBJ2-5 . TRBD1 TRBV29-1
CASSLGEQGKQFF TGTGCCAGCAGCTTGGGGGAACAGGGTAAGCAGTTCTTC TRBJ2-1 few . TRBV7-2
CASSDRQASEKLFF TGTGCCAGCAGCGACCGACAGGCGAGTGAAAAACTGTTTTTT TRBJ1-4 . . TRBV6-1
CSVDSEAQEAQYF TGCAGCGTTGACTCCGAGGCTCAAGAGGCCCAGTACTTC TRBJ2-5 . . TRBV29-1
CAISAPSRQGSTYEQYF TGTGCCATCAGTGCCCCCTCCAGACAGGGCAGTACCTACGAGCAGTACTTC TRBJ2-7 few TRBD1 TRBV10-3
CASSPPGGPYGYTF TGTGCCAGCTCACCTCCAGGGGGGCCCTATGGCTACACCTTC TRBJ1-2 . TRBD1 TRBV18
CASGSGHVGEQFF TGTGCCAGCGGAAGCGGGCACGTCGGTGAGCAGTTCTTC TRBJ2-1 few . TRBV27
CASSLGAGTDQETQYF TGTGCTAGCAGCTTAGGAGCGGGGACAGATCAAGAGACCCAGTACTTC TRBJ2-5 few . TRBV7-7
CSAGQGRGTDTQYF TGCAGTGCTGGGCAGGGCAGGGGCACAGATACGCAGTATTTT TRBJ2-3 . . TRBV20-1
CSARQGTEGYTF TGCAGCGCCCGACAGGGGACGGAAGGCTACACCTTC TRBJ1-2 . TRBD1 TRBV29-1
CASSLPHASGSPDTQYF TGCGCCAGCAGCTTGCCCCATGCTAGCGGGAGCCCAGATACGCAGTATTTT TRBJ2-3 . TRBD2 TRBV5-1
CASSTVAGKVDGYTF TGTGCCAGCAGTACGGTGGCAGGGAAGGTGGATGGCTACACCTTC TRBJ1-2 . . TRBV12-3/TRBV12-4
CATSSSPGEGNIQYF TGTGCCACCAGCAGTTCCCCGGGGGAGGGGAACATTCAGTACTTC TRBJ2-4 few TRBD2 TRBV15
CSAREGNRNEQFF TGCAGTGCCCGGGAGGGTAATCGCAATGAGCAGTTCTTC TRBJ2-1 . TRBD2 TRBV20-1
CASSQNPQETQYF TGTGCCAGCAGCCAAAACCCTCAAGAGACCCAGTACTTC TRBJ2-5 . . TRBV4-2
CASSFSGNSYNEQFF TGTGCCAGCAGCTTTAGCGGCAACTCCTACAATGAGCAGTTCTTC TRBJ2-1 few . TRBV5-5
CASRNRDPVPYEQYF TGTGCCAGTCGAAACCGGGATCCGGTCCCCTACGAGCAGTACTTC TRBJ2-7 few . TRBV7-2
CASRGDRGGETQYF TGTGCCAGCAGAGGGGACAGGGGCGGGGAGACCCAGTACTTC TRBJ2-5 . TRBD1 TRBV12-3/TRBV12-4
CASSTGTFNEQFF TGCGCCAGCAGCACCGGGACATTTAATGAGCAGTTCTTC TRBJ2-1 few . TRBV5-1
CASSSNRVPETQYF TGTGCCAGCAGCTCAAATAGGGTCCCGGAGACCCAGTACTTC TRBJ2-5 few . TRBV7-9
CASSPGTRRQQYF TGTGCCAGCAGTCCGGGGACGCGGAGGCAGCAGTACTTC TRBJ2-7 . . TRBV6-5
CASSLRTPSSYNSPLHF TGCGCCAGCAGCTTGCGGACCCCGAGCTCCTATAATTCACCCCTCCACTTT TRBJ1-6 once . TRBV5-1
CATSDPEPHSSYNEQFF TGTGCCACCAGTGATCCCGAACCTCATAGCTCCTACAATGAGCAGTTCTTC TRBJ2-1 few . TRBV24-1
CASRIPGLAGMSEQFF TGCGCCAGCCGGATCCCGGGACTAGCGGGAATGAGTGAGCAGTTCTTC TRBJ2-1 . TRBD2 TRBV5-1
CASSRGAGESAYNEQFF TGCGCCAGCAGCCGTGGAGCAGGGGAAAGCGCCTACAATGAGCAGTTCTTC TRBJ2-1 . . TRBV4-1
CASSSGQGSSYEQYF TGCGCCAGCAGCTCGGGACAGGGAAGCTCCTACGAGCAGTACTTC TRBJ2-7 . TRBD1 TRBV5-1
CASSGQTGTYSKGNEQFF TGTGCCAGCAGCGGGCAAACAGGGACGTACTCAAAGGGGAATGAGCAGTTCTTC TRBJ2-1 few . TRBV7-9
CSVEDYNPGTRGTQYF TGTAGCGTTGAAGATTATAACCCCGGGACTAGGGGGACCCAGTACTTC TRBJ2-5 once TRBD2 TRBV29-1